The 24 T cell receptor beta chains in this list originate from one sample, sequenced in a study of human T cells and chemical hapten exposure (dated by TCRdb to the early 2020s). The label giving this sample's time point can be read as: patch test 1, 2 weeks after DPC sensitization. The sample's treatment or condition label, in plain terms: therapeutic diphenylcyclopropenone sensitization with weekly scalp DPC. The protocol used for the library was RACE. Sequencing took place on a NextSeq 500. TCRdb's own reprocessing of the public reads used fastp at Q25 and MiXCR and kept productive beta chains. One record per CDR3 amino acid sequence lists the most common genes and DNA. The sample table contains about 340,000 distinct CDR3 sequences; only one count was recorded for about 7% of them. The ten largest make up 7.5% to 9% of the sample. Sequencing used whole blood, obtained in connection with sensitization to the hapten diphenylcyclopropenone (DPC). These receptors all stem from a woman aged 18-30 years with alopecia areata. Some clones in this sample may be carry-over from other donors' samples.

This clonotype occurred many times. The J gene is TRBJ1-6, the V gene TRBV6-6, with 11 bases lining up with TRBD1. With V trimmed by 6 bases and J by 8 bases, 6 bases remained unmatched. The CDR3 has 15 amino acids. Per the germline V gene, CDR1 is MNHNY and CDR2 is SVGAGI (reference sequence). CDR3 DNA: TGTGCCAGCAGCTCCGGACAGGGGGCAGATTCACCCCTCCACTTT. Amino acid sequence: CASSSGQGADSPLHF.

This chain joins TRBV18 and TRBJ1-2; 7 bases agree with TRBD1. The length of the CDR3 is 15 residues. The V gene's germline CDR1 is KGHSH and CDR2 LQKENI. Unmatched junction bases numbered 8, after V lost 0 bases and J lost 7 bases. The CDR3 nucleotides are TGTGCCAGCTCACCACCGGAGGGAGGGGGCCGTGGCTACACCTTC. This codes for CASSPPEGGGRGYTF.

This clonotype has at least ten counts. The J gene is TRBJ1-2, the V gene TRBV9; 9 bases align to TRBD1. The CDR3 runs 18 residues. V shed 4 bases and J 3 bases; nucleotides not matched to a gene: 16. Germline assignment: CDR1 SGDLS and CDR2 YYNGEE. The CDR3 DNA follows: TGTGCCAGCAGCCCTAGCCCTCTAGCGGGGACAGGGTACTATGGCTACACCTTC. It specifies CASSPSPLAGTGYYGYTF.

This clonotype was counted between two and nine times. V gene TRBV20-1 combines with J gene TRBJ1-2, with 9 bases lining up with TRBD1. The germline V gene has CDR1 DFQATT and CDR2 SNEGSKA (reference sequence). The length of the CDR3 is 13 residues. V shed 4 bases, J shed 2 bases, and the junction held 2 bases outside the gene matches. The CDR3 DNA reads TGCAGTGCTAACGACAGGGGGAACTATGGCTACACCTTC. Its protein is CSANDRGNYGYTF.

This chain uses TRBV28 with TRBJ2-2; TRBD1 might be the D (7 bases). V lost 6 bases, J lost 10 bases, and 21 bases lay in between. The germline V gene encodes CDR1 MDHEN and CDR2 SYDVKM. This CDR3 is 15 amino acids long. DNA for the CDR3: TGTGCCAGCAGCCTGGGCGGGACAGAATACGAGGAGCTGTTTTTT. Amino acid sequence: CASSLGGTEYEELFF.

This clonotype was counted ten times or more. This sequence joins TRBV29-1 and TRBJ1-2; a possible D gene is TRBD1 (5 bases). The CDR3 is 13 residues long. Trimming left V 5 bases short and J 4 bases short, with 14 bases between. Per germline, CDR1 SQVTM and CDR2 ANQGSEA. CDR3 in amino acids: CSVNSRASYGYTF. In nucleotides, the CDR3 is TGCAGCGTTAACTCCAGGGCTAGCTATGGCTACACCTTC. Full variable domain (missing parts from reference TRBV29-1 and TRBJ1-2): SAVISQKPSRDICQRGTSLTIQCQVDSQVTMMFWYRQQPGQSLTLIATANQGSEATYESGFVIDKFPISRPNLTFSTLTVSNMSPEDSSIYLCSVNSRASYGYTFGSGTRLTVV.

In this sample, this clonotype turned up many times. The chain couples TRBV6-2 or TRBV6-3 to TRBJ1-1, with TRBD1 as a possible D gene (6 bases). V lost 5 bases, J lost 4 bases, and 11 bases lay in between. Germline V gives CDR1 MNHEY, CDR2 SVGEGT. CDR3 length: 13 residues. Here the CDR3 reads CASSILQGTEAFF. The CDR3 DNA is TGTGCCAGCAGTATCCTACAGGGCACTGAAGCTTTCTTT.

The V gene is TRBV6-2 or TRBV6-3, the J gene TRBJ2-1, with 10 bases fitting TRBD2. The length of the CDR3 is 15 residues. Germline CDR1 MNHEY, CDR2 SVGEGT. The V gene end was trimmed by 2 bases and the J gene end by 4 bases; junction bases not matched to a gene: 2. In DNA, the CDR3 is TGTGCCAGCAGTTACGAAGCGGGGGGGTACAATGAGCAGTTCTTC. Amino acids: CASSYEAGGYNEQFF.

The rearrangement links TRBV5-1 to TRBJ2-6; 8 nucleotides align to TRBD2. Germline CDR1 SGHRS, CDR2 YFSETQ. V lost 1 base and J lost 2; bases outside the gene matches: 2. CDR3 size: 16 residues. The CDR3 here is CASSLSGRAGANVLTF. The CDR3 DNA is TGCGCCAGCAGCTTGAGCGGGAGAGCTGGGGCCAACGTCCTGACTTTC.

This clonotype was seen at least ten times. The chain couples TRBV9 to TRBJ1-6, with D hard to call. CDR1 and CDR2 from the germline V gene are SGDLS and YYNGEE. V dropped 0 bases and J dropped 5 bases, with 3 bases sitting between them. The CDR3 totals 13 residues. The CDR3 DNA is TGTGCCAGCAGCGTAGCTGATAATTCACCCCTCCACTTT. Its translation is CASSVADNSPLHF.

This clonotype was detected ten times or more. The genes are TRBV20-1 and TRBJ1-2; D may be TRBD1 (5 bases). The CDR3 loop spans 13 amino acids. V was cut by 1 base and J by 1 base, with 7 bases left in between. From germline, CDR1 is DFQATT and CDR2 SNEGSKA (reference sequence). CDR3 in amino acids: CSARGGFNYGYTF. The CDR3 bases are TGCAGTGCTAGAGGGGGGTTTAACTATGGCTACACCTTC.

The chain couples TRBV5-4 to TRBJ2-3; D might be TRBD1 or TRBD2, each matching 5 bases. V lost 1 base and J 6 bases, leaving 12 bases between the germline ends. The CDR3 is 14 residues long. Germline assignment: CDR1 SGHNT and CDR2 YYREEE (reference sequence). The CDR3 protein is CASSLILGVDTQYF. The CDR3 bases are TGTGCCAGCAGCTTGATACTAGGGGTCGATACGCAGTATTTT.

This clonotype was picked up many times. The chain links TRBV4-2 to TRBJ2-7; 9 positions agree with TRBD1. Germline CDR1 and CDR2: LGHNA and YNFKEQ. V gave up 1 base and J gave up 0 bases; unmatched junction bases: 7. This CDR3 region has 17 residues. CDR3 sequence (DNA): TGTGCCAGCAGCCAAGGGGCCCGGACAGGGGCCTCCTACGAGCAGTACTTC. This codes for CASSQGARTGASYEQYF.

A few counts support this clonotype. The chain combines TRBV7-9 with TRBJ1-4; TRBD1 matches at 8 bases. Germline V gives CDR1 SEHNR, CDR2 FQNEAQ (reference sequence). V trimming: 5 bases; J trimming: 6 bases; junction bases outside the gene matches: 8. CDR3 size: 15 residues. The CDR3 is CASSPWTGSDEKLFF. CDR3 in DNA: TGTGCCAGCAGCCCCTGGACAGGGTCGGATGAAAAACTGTTTTTT.

This clonotype was seen many times. The rearrangement joins TRBV5-1 to TRBJ2-4; weak D call: TRBD1 (6 bases). With 4 bases removed from V and 3 bases from J, the gap between germline ends came to 23 bases. This CDR3 region has 18 residues. The germline CDR1 and CDR2 sequences are SGHRS and YFSETQ. DNA of the CDR3: TGCGCCAGCAGCCCCCGGGACATACTCCTTGAAGGCAAAAACATTCAGTACTTC. The encoded protein is CASSPRDILLEGKNIQYF.

In this sample, this clonotype turned up a few times. The chain couples TRBV6-2 or TRBV6-3 to TRBJ2-4; D is possibly TRBD2 (5 bases). The CDR3 sequence is 16 residues long. CDR1 is MNHEY, CDR2 SVGEGT, per germline. With 2 bases removed from V and 7 bases from J, the gap between germline ends came to 18 bases. The CDR3, as DNA: TGTGCCAGCAGTTACCGGTCTGTGGCGGGCTTTAACATTCAGTACTTC. It is translated as CASSYRSVAGFNIQYF.

V usage is TRBV6-5 and J usage is TRBJ2-3; 10 bases map to TRBD2. The V gene end was trimmed by 8 bases and the J gene end by 3 bases; junction bases not matched to a gene: 5. The CDR3 runs to 14 residues. Germline V lookup: CDR1 MNHEY, CDR2 SVGAGI. The CDR3 nucleotides are TGTGCCAGCGGTAGCGGGGGGTGGACAGATACGCAGTATTTT. Encoded protein: CASGSGGWTDTQYF.

In this sample, this clonotype turned up a few times. The chain joins TRBV11-1 to TRBJ2-3; D could derive from TRBD1 or TRBD2 (5 bases each). Trimming removed 5 bases from V and 2 bases from J, with 14 bases in between. CDR3 length: 15 residues. Per germline, CDR1 SGHAT and CDR2 FQDESV (reference sequence). In nucleotides, the CDR3 is TGTGCCAGCAGCCCCGGGACGAGAATCACAGATACGCAGTATTTT. Amino acid sequence: CASSPGTRITDTQYF. The full variable domain, its missing parts supplied by reference TRBV11-1 and TRBJ2-3, is EAEVAQSPRYKITEKSQAVAFWCDPISGHATLYWYRQILGQGPELLVQFQDESVVDDSQLPKDRFSAERLKGVDSTLKIQPAELGDSAMYLCASSPGTRITDTQYFGPGTRLTVL.

This clonotype appeared many times. The V gene is TRBV4-2, the J gene TRBJ2-1; 9 nucleotides align to TRBD2. The CDR3 sequence is 18 residues long. CDR1 is LGHNA, CDR2 YNFKEQ, per germline. The V segment lost 3 bases and the J segment 10 bases; nucleotides outside the gene matches: 19. The CDR3 region is CASSQTTGVAGAEREQFF. The CDR3 region has the DNA TGTGCCAGCAGCCAGACAACTGGAGTAGCGGGGGCCGAAAGGGAGCAGTTCTTC.

This chain uses TRBV11-3 with TRBJ2-7; tentative D call: TRBD1 (6 bases). Germline CDR1 SGHNT, CDR2 YENEEA. This CDR3 region has 15 residues. V was pared by 2 bases and J by 2 bases, with 13 bases between. The CDR3: CASSLRGQIPYEQYF. The CDR3 nucleotides are TGTGCCAGCAGCTTAAGAGGACAGATACCCTACGAGCAGTACTTC.

The sample holds a few counts of this clonotype. This chain links TRBV28 with TRBJ2-3; the D gene is possibly TRBD2 (5 bases). Germline V gene data show CDR1 as MDHEN and CDR2 as SYDVKM. V was pared by 8 bases and J by 3 bases, with 21 bases between. CDR3 length equals 16 residues. CDR3 amino acids: CASEFGSTGVTDTQYF. The CDR3 bases are TGTGCCAGCGAGTTTGGGTCGACCGGGGTGACAGATACGCAGTATTTT.

This clonotype was counted ten times or more. CDR3 coding DNA: TGTGCCAGCAGCCCCCCGGGACTATCCACAGATACGCAGTATTTT. This sequence encodes CASSPPGLSTDTQYF. The chain carries TRBV7-9 and TRBJ2-3; 7 bases are shared with TRBD2. CDR1 is SEHNR and CDR2 is FQNEAQ in the germline V gene (reference sequence). The V segment lost 5 bases and the J segment 2 bases; nucleotides outside the gene matches: 7. The CDR3 length is 15 residues.

Only a few counts were recorded for this clonotype. The V call is TRBV12-3 or TRBV12-4, the J call TRBJ2-3; 7 bases line up with TRBD1. The junction had 4 bases not matched to a gene; V was cut back by 6 bases and J by 7 bases. The CDR3 has 12 amino acids. CDR3 in amino acids: CASSATGYTQYF. The CDR3 nucleotides are TGTGCCAGCAGCGCGACAGGGTATACGCAGTATTTT.

This clonotype was recorded a few times. The chain has TRBV4-3 and TRBJ2-3; D might be TRBD2 (5 bases). Germline V gene sequence: CDR1 LGHNA, CDR2 YSLEER. Trimming left V 4 bases short and J 1 base short, with 12 bases between. This CDR3 spans 15 amino acids. CDR3 amino acids: CASSPLGGGTDTQYF. The CDR3 nucleotides read TGCGCCAGCAGCCCTTTAGGAGGCGGCACAGATACGCAGTATTTT.